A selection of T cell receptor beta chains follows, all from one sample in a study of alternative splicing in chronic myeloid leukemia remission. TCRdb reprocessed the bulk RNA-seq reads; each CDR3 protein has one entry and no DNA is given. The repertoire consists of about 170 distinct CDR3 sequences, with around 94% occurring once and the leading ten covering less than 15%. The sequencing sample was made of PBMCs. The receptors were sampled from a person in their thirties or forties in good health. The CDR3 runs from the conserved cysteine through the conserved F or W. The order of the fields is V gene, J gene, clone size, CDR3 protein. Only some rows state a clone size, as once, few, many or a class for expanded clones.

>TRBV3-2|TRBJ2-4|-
CASSQGLTSVAKNIQYF
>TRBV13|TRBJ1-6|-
CASSLGRAYSPLHF
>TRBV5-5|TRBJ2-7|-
CASSWDSVPEQYF
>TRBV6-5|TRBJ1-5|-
CASSFDSNQPQHF
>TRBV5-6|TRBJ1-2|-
CASSLAVQGGYGYTF
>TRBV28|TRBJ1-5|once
CASSYKGGEPQHF
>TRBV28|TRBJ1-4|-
CASSPAAGSNEKLFF
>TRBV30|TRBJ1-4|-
CAWMGNEKLFF
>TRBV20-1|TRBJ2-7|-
CSARRPGTNEQYF
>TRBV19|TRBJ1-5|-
CASRPAVPNQPQHF
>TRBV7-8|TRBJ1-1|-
CASSLFLGNTEAFF
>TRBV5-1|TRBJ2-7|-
CASSSYRGQAYEQYF
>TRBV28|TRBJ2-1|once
CASSFNPSGAFSSYNEQFF
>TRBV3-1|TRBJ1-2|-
CASSQDATSYGYTF
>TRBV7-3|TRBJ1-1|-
CASSLSGGSNTEAFF
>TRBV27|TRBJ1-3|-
CASSPSTGSLSGNTIYF
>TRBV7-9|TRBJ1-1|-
CASSLGVGGEAFF
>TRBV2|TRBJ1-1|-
CASSEWNTEAFF
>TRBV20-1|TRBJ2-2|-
CSAPVGGLHTGELFF
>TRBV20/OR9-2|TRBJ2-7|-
CSARGRVYEQYF
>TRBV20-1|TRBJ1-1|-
CSARGLRQGRILNTEAFF
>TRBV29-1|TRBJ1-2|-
CSVGVSGQNYGYTF
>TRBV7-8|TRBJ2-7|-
CASSLAPSSEQYF
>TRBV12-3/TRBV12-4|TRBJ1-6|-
CASSTTARGNSPLHF
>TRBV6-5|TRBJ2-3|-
CASSYGGDTQDTQYF
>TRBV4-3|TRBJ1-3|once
CASSQDRRYLYSGNTIYF
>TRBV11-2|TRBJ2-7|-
CASSPASTVTYEQYF
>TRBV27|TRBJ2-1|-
CASSWWTGRWGYNEQFF
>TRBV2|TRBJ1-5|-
CASSEALFQPQHF
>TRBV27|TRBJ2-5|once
CASPETQYF
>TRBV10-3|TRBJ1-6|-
CAISEGRVSYNSPLHF
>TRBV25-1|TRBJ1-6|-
CASSDLGVGNSPLHF
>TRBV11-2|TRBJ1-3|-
CASSFLGSSGNTIYF
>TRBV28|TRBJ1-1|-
CASSLGADTEAFF
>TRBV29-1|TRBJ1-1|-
CSERRGRNTEAFF
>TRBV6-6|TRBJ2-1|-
CASSYAGLPSFF
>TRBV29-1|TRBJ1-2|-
CSVLGPLGAYTF
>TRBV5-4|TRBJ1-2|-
CASSGQVETYGYTF
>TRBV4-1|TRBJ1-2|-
CASSQDRGLDYGYTF
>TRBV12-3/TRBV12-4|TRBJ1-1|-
CASGRDTEAFF
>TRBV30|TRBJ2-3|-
CALSGVSTDTQYF
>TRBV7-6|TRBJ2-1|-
CASSSKQLSSYNEQFF
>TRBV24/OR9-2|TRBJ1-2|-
CATSDGAYGYTF
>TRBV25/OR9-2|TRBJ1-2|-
CASSEYRDIAGYTF
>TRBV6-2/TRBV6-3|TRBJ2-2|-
CATCSLGTGNTGELFF
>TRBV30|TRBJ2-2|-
CAWSAPDRNTGELFF
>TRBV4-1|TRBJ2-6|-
CASSQEGHSGANVLTF
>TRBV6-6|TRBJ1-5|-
CASSGQFNQPQHF
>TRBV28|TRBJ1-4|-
CASSLGATNEKLFF